Described below is a single TCR beta chain sequence and its context. Losses at the gene ends were 5 bases for V and 5 bases for J; bases not matched to a gene: 6. The CDR3 covers 14 residues. The germline CDR1 and CDR2 sequences are SGHRS and YFSETQ. Libraries were prepared by immunoSEQ multiplex PCR; TCRdb keeps only in-frame clonotypes and omits some of them. The sample carries 95,000 to 100,000 clones, roughly 92% recorded once. The entry originates in a study of blood T cell repertoires in COVID-19. Study at large: The United States, Italy and Spain supplied acute and convalescent COVID-19 samples. The analysed material was cDNA or gDNA that came from T cells, B-cell-depleted T cells, or PBMCs.

The TCR sequence derives from a man aged 45-65 years with active COVID-19. The sample taken for sequencing was peripheral blood. This rearrangement joins TRBV5-1 to TRBJ2-1; TRBD2 matches 8 bases. The CDR3 loop reads CASSKQRGNNEQFF. CDR3 in DNA: TGCGCCAGCAGTAAGCAGCGGGGGAACAATGAGCAGTTCTTC.